Below are 17 T cell receptor beta chains sequenced from a single sample in a study of T cell responses to AZD1222 COVID-19 vaccine. Method: immunoSEQ multiplex PCR; TCRdb's copy keeps in-frame clones and lacks some. The repertoire has roughly 26,000 clones, approximately 88% of them found once; the top ten carry less than 3.5%. Sequencing used peripheral blood, obtained 28 days after the second AZD1222 dose. Receptors were obtained from an adult who received the AZD1222 COVID-19 vaccine.

This chain's CDR3 is CASSPWQLNTEAFF. DNA for the CDR3: TGTGCCAGCAGTCCTTGGCAATTGAACACTGAAGCTTTCTTT. This chain joins TRBV5-4 and TRBJ1-1; D is unresolved. The length of the CDR3 is 14 residues. Per the germline V gene, CDR1 is SGHNT and CDR2 is YYREEE (reference sequence). Trimming cost V 5 bases and J 0 bases, with 11 bases left between them.

The rearrangement uses TRBV6-5 and TRBJ1-1; D unclear. Germline loops: CDR1 MNHEY, CDR2 SVGAGI. The germline V and J ends were trimmed by 6 bases and 0 bases, with 2 bases remaining between them. This CDR3 has 11 residues. The CDR3 region is CASRMNTEAFF. The CDR3 coding sequence is TGTGCCAGCAGGATGAACACTGAAGCTTTCTTT.

V is TRBV2 and J is TRBJ1-3, with D unresolved. Germline V lookup: CDR1 SNHLY, CDR2 FYNNEI. There are 13 residues in the CDR3. V gave up 7 bases and J gave up 0 bases, with 7 bases separating them. The CDR3 loop reads CASNTHSGNTIYF. The CDR3 DNA follows: TGTGCCAGCAATACCCACTCTGGAAACACCATATATTTT.

About this clone: The same CDR3 is also encoded by other DNA sequences in this sample. CDR3 amino acids: CASSIGLSGANVLTF. The DNA for the CDR3 is TGTGCCAGTAGTATCGGACTGTCTGGGGCCAACGTCCTGACTTTC. The chain recombines TRBV19 with TRBJ2-6, with D tentatively TRBD2 (5 bases). The CDR3 consists of 15 residues. V lost 3 bases to trimming and J lost 1 base, with 7 bases between them. Per germline, CDR1 LNHDA and CDR2 SQIVND (reference sequence).

This chain links TRBV24-1 with TRBJ2-1; D is possibly TRBD2 (7 bases). CDR1 and CDR2 from the germline V gene are KGHDR and SFDVKD. The CDR3 contains 15 residues. V was trimmed by 2 bases and J by 10 bases, leaving 17 bases between them. The CDR3 DNA reads as TGTGCCACCAGTGATTCCCGAGGGGGGGCGTACGAGCAGTTCTTC. It translates to CATSDSRGGAYEQFF.

Here the CDR3 reads CASSQDGNYGYTF. Here the CDR3 DNA reads TGTGCCAGCAGCCAAGACGGTAACTATGGCTACACCTTC. J is TRBJ1-2 and V is TRBV4-2; D ambiguous. Germline V gives CDR1 LGHNA, CDR2 YNFKEQ. Trimming left V 0 bases short and J 1 base short, with 3 bases between. This CDR3 is 13 amino acids long.

V usage is TRBV4-3 and J usage is TRBJ2-6; D is undetermined. The V gene lost 3 bases and the J gene lost 1 base, with 7 bases spanning the gap. Germline values: CDR1 LGHNA, CDR2 YSLEER. The CDR3 loop spans 15 amino acids. CDR3: CASSHEESGANVLTF. DNA of the CDR3: TGCGCCAGCAGCCATGAAGAGTCTGGGGCCAACGTCCTGACTTTC.

The genes are TRBV7-8 and TRBJ2-4; D tentatively reads TRBD1 or TRBD2 (6 bases each). The CDR3 extends over 19 amino acids. In germline, CDR1 is SGHVS, CDR2 FQNEAQ. V gave up 5 bases and J gave up 2 bases, with 25 bases separating them. The CDR3 DNA follows: TGTGCCAGCAGCCCAAAGGGGGGTTTCCAGCGGGTAACCAAAAACATTCAGTACTTC. This sequence encodes CASSPKGGFQRVTKNIQYF.

The chain has TRBV3-1 (or the pseudogene TRBV3-2) and TRBJ1-2; D is perhaps TRBD1 (5 bases). This CDR3 comprises 13 residues. Per germline, CDR1 LGHDT and CDR2 YNNKEL (reference sequence). V shed 3 bases and J shed 6 bases, with 11 bases lying between them. The CDR3 region is CASSQSGADGYTF. The CDR3 DNA sequence: TGTGCCAGCAGCCAGAGCGGGGCCGATGGCTACACCTTC.

The rearrangement uses TRBV28 and TRBJ1-5; D is perhaps TRBD1 (6 bases). The CDR3 totals 17 residues. Between the trimmed V and J ends, which lost 2 bases and 2 bases, there was a span of 16 bases. Germline-derived CDR1 and CDR2 are MDHEN and SYDVKM. CDR3 in amino acids: CASSLGSGGGRNQPQHF. CDR3 DNA sequence: TGTGCCAGCAGTTTAGGGAGTGGGGGGGGGCGCAATCAGCCCCAGCATTTT.

V usage is TRBV5-4 and J usage is TRBJ2-5, with 7 bases lining up with TRBD1. This CDR3 spans 15 amino acids. V shed 4 bases and J 1 base; nucleotides not matched to a gene: 7. Per germline, CDR1 SGHNT and CDR2 YYREEE (reference sequence). The CDR3 nucleotides read TGTGCCAGCAGCGCAGCTCAGGGGGTCCAAGAGACCCAGTACTTC. Protein sequence: CASSAAQGVQETQYF.

The count of this clone is one. V usage is TRBV4-1 and J usage is TRBJ2-6; TRBD1 matches 8 bases. The germline CDR1 and CDR2 sequences are MGHRA and YSYEKL. The V and J ends lost 4 bases and 3 bases, in that order; junction bases with no gene match: 8. This CDR3 is 17 amino acids long. CDR3 DNA sequence: TGCGCCAGCAGCCGAGACAGGGGAGGAATTGGGGCCAACGTCCTGACTTTC. Protein product: CASSRDRGGIGANVLTF.

The chain couples TRBV3-1 (or the pseudogene TRBV3-2) to TRBJ1-3; D perhaps matches TRBD1 (5 bases). The germline CDR1 and CDR2 sequences are LGHDT and YNNKEL (reference sequence). The CDR3 sequence is 17 residues long. V dropped 2 bases and J dropped 0 bases, with 14 bases sitting between them. The CDR3: CASSQLGGGTSGNTIYF. In DNA form, the CDR3 reads TGTGCCAGCAGCCAACTGGGGGGAGGAACCTCTGGAAACACCATATATTTT.

In this sample, this clone turned up a few times. This chain joins TRBV10-1 and TRBJ1-6, with TRBD1 matching 8 bases. From germline, CDR1 is WNHNN and CDR2 SYGVQD (reference sequence). The V and J ends lost 6 bases and 8 bases, in that order; junction bases with no gene match: 15. The CDR3 is made up of 17 amino acids. The CDR3 sequence: CASRGTGDTSMYSPLHF. The CDR3 bases are TGCGCCAGCAGGGGGACAGGTGATACTTCAATGTATTCACCCCTCCACTTT.

This clone has a single count. The J gene is TRBJ1-2, the V gene TRBV24-1, with unresolved D. Germline CDR1 is KGHDR and CDR2 is SFDVKD. This CDR3 is built from 13 residues. Trimming stripped 5 bases from V and 0 bases from J, with 6 bases between. The CDR3, as DNA: TGTGCCACCAGTGCTTCAGCTAACTATGGCTACACCTTC. This encodes CATSASANYGYTF.

This chain's CDR3 is CASSPGGEKLFF. DNA for the CDR3: TGTGCCAGCAGCCCTGGAGGGGAAAAACTGTTTTTT. The chain couples TRBV7-9 to TRBJ1-4; D ambiguous. This CDR3 is built from 12 residues. Germline assignment: CDR1 SEHNR and CDR2 FQNEAQ (reference sequence). V lost 5 bases and J lost 8, with 9 bases in between. The full variable domain, in which reference TRBV7-9 and TRBJ1-4 provide the parts outside the CDR3, is DTGVSQNPRHKITKRGQNVTFRCDPISEHNRLYWYRQTLGQGPEFLTYFQNEAQLEKSRLLSDRFSAERPKGSFSTLEIQRTEQGDSAMYLCASSPGGEKLFFGSGTQLSVL.

The chain links TRBV5-8 to TRBJ2-7, with 9 bases fitting TRBD1. With V trimmed by 3 bases and J by 5 bases, 9 bases remained unmatched. Germline CDR1 SGHTS, CDR2 YDEGEE. The CDR3 contains 15 residues. CDR3 in DNA: TGTGCCAGCAGCTCGCCGGGACAGGGAGCTAACGAGCAGTACTTC. Amino acids: CASSSPGQGANEQYF.